The source of this TCR beta chain is a study of early T cells in non-severe SARS-CoV-2 infection (dated by TCRdb to the early 2020s). For the study in its entirety: Bulk RNA from unsorted whole blood was used for TCR sequencing, so alpha and beta chains could not be paired.

Set within a cohort of healthcare workers in London, UK, this nested case-control study involved weekly PCR testing of nasopharyngeal swabs along with blood sampling. Between 23 and 31 March 2020, the week of the UK lockdown, healthcare workers were enrolled and then followed up weekly for as long as 16 weeks. Details on this clonotype: Its recognized antigen is unknown. Qualities for individual bases were not recorded, and no much larger clone is one base off.

The CDR1 and CDR2 encoded by the germline V gene (reference sequence) are MNHNY and SVGAGI. Trimming at the junction amounts to 6 bases on V and 10 bases on J, and the germline ends lie 10 bases apart. From cysteine to phenylalanine, the CDR3 is 12 amino acids long. Only the CDR3 region is kept as DNA, spanning 36 bases read in frame from base 1. General findings and caveats noted by the study authors: VDJdb matching was skewed toward anti-spike CD8 responses and likely underestimated virus-specific expansions by missing private and CD4 specificities.

Libraries were made using 5' RACE. Sequencing was performed on a NextSeq 500. Unique molecular identifiers were attached to individual cDNA molecules in the TCR library protocol so that sequencing error and PCR bias could be corrected. TCR alpha and beta chains were both sequenced, and the abundances of alpha and beta sequences in each sample were closely correlated with each other. Regarding the original processing steps: Decombinator V4 was used to perform V gene, J gene and CDR3 annotation of TCR sequences. TCRs were defined as expanded if a significant change between any two time points was detected under a Poisson model with p below 0.0001. TCR abundances were normalised to the total number of TCRs sequenced per sample and were expressed as counts per million. TRAV1-2 paired with TRAJ12, TRAJ20 or TRAJ33 defined MAIT TCRs, while TRAV10 paired with TRAJ18 defined iNKT TCRs. VDJdb, accessed 1 November 2021, was searched for CMV, EBV and SARS-CoV-2 annotated TCRs, with TCRs annotated for multiple antigens excluded. TCRdb cleaned the public reads at Q25 with fastp, built clones with MiXCR and kept in-frame beta chains. Identical CDR3 protein sequences are pooled into one entry, listed with their most common genes and DNA. TCRdb's processing, not the authors', yielded these V and J calls. The sample table records approximately 110,000 distinct CDR3 sequences; more than 13% of these occur just once. The leading ten clones occupy roughly 22% of the sample.

The TCR comes from an adult who was a healthcare worker with PCR-confirmed SARS-CoV-2 infection or an uninfected control (not recorded which). The rearrangement combines TRBV6-6 with TRBJ1-6; no D gene is confidently identified. Sequencing input: whole blood. In nucleotides, the sequence is TGTGCCAGCAGGTCCGGGATATCACCCCTCCACTTT. The encoded protein is CASRSGISPLHF.